One sample yielded the 23 T cell receptor beta chains listed below, sequenced in a study of cytomegalovirus exposure and HLA in healthy donors. 60 Vbeta and 13 Jbeta primers were used in PCR. Sequencing used immunoSEQ multiplex PCR; TCRdb keeps in-frame clones, though not all of them. Among nearly 110,000 clones, more than 75% were seen once, and the ten largest hold approximately 2.6%. The sequenced sample was PBMCs. The source of these receptors is a man aged 25-45 years in good health and CMV-seropositive.

The chain recombines TRBV9 with TRBJ1-1; TRBD1 agrees at 7 bases. The CDR3 is 17 residues long. Germline CDR1 is SGDLS and CDR2 is YYNGEE. The V gene end was trimmed by 4 bases and the J gene end by 0 bases; junction bases not matched to a gene: 12. The CDR3 is CASSPRQGTRVNTEAFF. The CDR3 DNA reads as TGTGCCAGCAGCCCCCGACAGGGAACTAGGGTGAACACTGAAGCTTTCTTT. Full variable domain (remainder filled in from reference TRBV9 and TRBJ1-1): DSGVTQTPKHLITATGQRVTLRCSPRSGDLSVYWYQQSLDQGLQFLIQYYNGEERAKGNILERFSAQQFPDLHSELNLSSLELGDSALYFCASSPRQGTRVNTEAFFGQGTRLTVV.

The CDR3 region has the DNA TGTGCCAGCAGCTTAAGAACCGGGACACCCCGGGGAAAACTGTTTTTT. Translating it yields CASSLRTGTPRGKLFF. The V gene is TRBV5-6, the J gene TRBJ1-4; perhaps TRBD1 as D (6 bases). Germline-derived CDR1 and CDR2 are SGHDT and YYEEEE. Trimming stripped 2 bases from V and 10 bases from J, with 21 bases between. CDR3 length: 16 residues.

With regard to this clone: This specimen includes other DNA sequences encoding the same CDR3. The rearrangement joins TRBV5-1 to TRBJ2-7; TRBD2 aligns across 7 bases. The CDR3 is 13 residues long. The J segment lost 7 bases and the V segment lost 0 bases, leaving 4 bases of the junction unmatched. CDR1 and CDR2 from the germline V gene are SGHRS and YFSETQ. For the CDR3, the DNA is TGCGCCAGCAGCTTGGGACTAGCCGGGGAGCAGTACTTC. Amino acid sequence: CASSLGLAGEQYF.

This clone was counted a few times. The chain joins TRBV6-5 to TRBJ2-7, with 9 positions matching TRBD2. The germline gives CDR1 MNHEY, CDR2 SVGAGI. V shed 6 bases, J shed 2 bases, and the junction held 2 bases outside the gene matches. The CDR3 has 13 residues. The CDR3 spells CASRRGGAYEQYF. The CDR3 DNA follows: TGTGCCAGCAGACGCGGGGGGGCCTACGAGCAGTACTTC.

The V call is TRBV6-5, the J call TRBJ2-3; tentative D call: TRBD2 (5 bases). Between the trimmed V and J ends, which lost 5 bases and 5 bases, there was a span of 11 bases. The length of the CDR3 is 13 residues. Germline V CDR1 and CDR2: MNHEY, SVGAGI. The CDR3 DNA reads as TGTGCCAGCAGTCGGCGGAGCGGAGATACGCAGTATTTT. This gives the protein CASSRRSGDTQYF.

On this clone itself: In the same sample, other DNA sequences code for this CDR3. The gene calls are TRBV5-1 and TRBJ2-3; 7 nucleotides match TRBD2. Germline CDR1 SGHRS, CDR2 YFSETQ. Trimming cost V 7 bases and J 0 bases; bases outside gene matches: 5. The CDR3 totals 14 residues. This CDR3 reads CASSFGGSTDTQYF. The CDR3 DNA reads TGCGCCAGCTCCTTCGGGGGGAGCACAGATACGCAGTATTTT.

The chain couples TRBV2 to TRBJ1-6; D might be TRBD1 (6 bases). CDR1 and CDR2 from the germline V gene are SNHLY and FYNNEI. This CDR3 region has 14 residues. Trimming stripped 7 bases from V and 6 bases from J, with 13 bases between. The CDR3, as DNA: TGTGCCAGCACAGGACAGCCCGGTAATTCACCCCTCCACTTT. Residues: CASTGQPGNSPLHF.

This chain's CDR3 is CSVEDSMVTGGGYTF. The CDR3 coding sequence is TGCAGCGTTGAAGATAGTATGGTCACCGGGGGGGGCTACACCTTC. This chain links TRBV29-1 with TRBJ1-2; TRBD1 might be the D (5 bases). Trimming left V 0 bases short and J 8 bases short, with 19 bases between. CDR3 length equals 15 residues. Germline CDR1 SQVTM, CDR2 ANQGSEA.

This clone was recorded only once. The rearrangement links TRBV9 to TRBJ2-5; D unresolved. The CDR3 sequence is 13 residues long. Germline V gene data show CDR1 as SGDLS and CDR2 as YYNGEE. The V and J ends lost 0 bases and 5 bases respectively, with 8 bases between them. CDR3 coding DNA: TGTGCCAGCAGCGTAGCCAGTATGGAGACCCAGTACTTC. Translating gives CASSVASMETQYF.

This chain uses TRBV5-5 with TRBJ1-2; TRBD1 aligns across 10 bases. The V segment lost 3 bases and the J segment 3 bases; nucleotides outside the gene matches: 5. CDR3 length equals 15 residues. Germline V gene data show CDR1 as SGHKS and CDR2 as YYEKEE (reference sequence). CDR3 nucleotides: TGTGCCAGCAGCTCTGGGACAGGGGCGGACTATGGCTACACCTTC. Amino acid sequence: CASSSGTGADYGYTF.

The chain is built from TRBV7-2 and TRBJ1-5; TRBD1 matches at 7 bases. V shed 4 bases and J 4 bases; nucleotides not matched to a gene: 13. CDR3 size: 17 residues. Germline V gene data show CDR1 as SGHTA and CDR2 as FQGNSA. The CDR3, as DNA: TGTGCCAGCAGCTCCAAGGACAGGACTCTCCCTAATCAGCCCCAGCATTTT. It encodes CASSSKDRTLPNQPQHF.

V is TRBV6-5 and J is TRBJ1-1; tentatively, D is TRBD1 (5 bases). CDR3 length: 16 amino acids. Germline V gene sequence: CDR1 MNHEY, CDR2 SVGAGI. V lost 2 bases to trimming and J lost 0 bases, with 13 bases between them. The CDR3 region has the DNA TGTGCCAGCAGTTACGGGGTGGCAGGGATGAACACTGAAGCTTTCTTT. As protein: CASSYGVAGMNTEAFF.

This chain links TRBV11-3 with TRBJ2-5, with TRBD1 matching over 7 bases. V shed 3 bases, J shed 3 bases, and the junction held 1 base outside the gene matches. There are 13 residues in the CDR3. Germline V gene lookup returns CDR1 SGHNT and CDR2 YENEEA. The CDR3 coding sequence is TGTGCCAGCAGCTTTACAGGGGAAGAGACCCAGTACTTC. Amino acid sequence: CASSFTGEETQYF.

The chain uses TRBV11-2 and TRBJ2-3, with 7 nucleotides matching TRBD2. This CDR3 has 15 amino acids. The V segment lost 5 bases and the J segment 2 bases; nucleotides outside the gene matches: 7. CDR1 SGHAT and CDR2 FQNNGV come from the germline V gene. The CDR3 protein is CASSPGERDTDTQYF. CDR3 bases: TGTGCCAGCAGCCCCGGGGAGCGGGACACAGATACGCAGTATTTT. Complete variable domain (other parts from reference TRBV11-2 and TRBJ2-3): EAGVAQSPRYKIIEKRQSVAFWCNPISGHATLYWYQQILGQGPKLLIQFQNNGVVDDSQLPKDRFSAERLKGVDSTLKIQPAKLEDSAVYLCASSPGERDTDTQYFGPGTRLTVL.

This clone was detected only once. V gene TRBV21-1 combines with J gene TRBJ2-3; the table's D call, TRBD1, was not checked against the DNA. TRBV21-1 has pseudogene status. The CDR3 length is 15 residues. CDR3 amino acids: CASLKGQGGADTQYF. CDR3 nucleotides: TGTGCCAGCCTTAAGGGACAGGGGGGCGCAGATACGCAGTATTTT.

This clone was recorded a few times. The gene calls are TRBV11-2 and TRBJ1-2, with D possibly being TRBD1 (5 bases). The CDR3 runs 14 residues. Looked up from germline, CDR1 is SGHAT and CDR2 is FQNNGV. Trimming took off 0 bases at V and 5 bases at J, with 10 bases between the two ends. CDR3: CASSLERRQYGYTF. CDR3 DNA: TGTGCCAGCAGCTTAGAGCGCAGACAGTATGGCTACACCTTC.

The chain joins TRBV9 to TRBJ2-5; D gene uncertain. Between the trimmed V and J ends, which lost 0 bases and 5 bases, there was a span of 5 bases. The germline gives CDR1 SGDLS, CDR2 YYNGEE. The CDR3 has 12 residues. DNA of the CDR3: TGTGCCAGCAGCGTAGGGCGGGAGACCCAGTACTTC. This sequence encodes CASSVGRETQYF.

The chain recombines TRBV5-1 with TRBJ1-6, with 7 bases aligning to TRBD1. CDR3 length equals 15 residues. Germline assignment: CDR1 SGHRS and CDR2 YFSETQ. Losses at the gene ends were 4 bases for V and 6 bases for J; bases not matched to a gene: 7. The CDR3: CASSLLGTVNSPLHF. The CDR3 DNA follows: TGCGCCAGCAGCCTGTTGGGGACAGTTAATTCACCCCTCCACTTT.

The chain employs TRBV11-2 and TRBJ2-5; D is possibly TRBD2 (7 bases). Germline V lookup: CDR1 SGHAT, CDR2 FQNNGV. Trimming cost V 5 bases and J 11 bases, with 15 bases left between them. This CDR3 is built from 12 residues. The CDR3 sequence is CASSRREGEQYF. In DNA, the CDR3 is TGTGCCAGCAGCAGGAGGGAGGGGGAGCAGTACTTC.

This rearrangement joins TRBV15 to TRBJ2-5, with D possibly being TRBD2 (6 bases). The DNA end is more similar to TRBJ2-7, so the J call may be wrong. Germline lookup yields CDR1 LNHNV and CDR2 YYDKDF (reference sequence). The CDR3 spans 15 residues. DNA of the CDR3: TGTGCCACCAGCAGAGAACCGGGGGTCTCCTACGAGCAGTACTTC. This sequence encodes CATSREPGVSYEQYF.

This clone was seen only once. The gene calls are TRBV29-1 and TRBJ2-6, with TRBD1 matching over 11 bases. Germline CDR1 and CDR2: SQVTM and ANQGSEA. V shed 3 bases and J 2 bases; nucleotides not matched to a gene: 3. This CDR3 is built from 16 residues. The CDR3 is CSVEGQGVTGANVLTF. CDR3 DNA sequence: TGCAGCGTTGAGGGACAGGGGGTGACTGGGGCCAACGTCCTGACTTTC.

The chain is built from TRBV12-5 and TRBJ1-1, with 7 bases aligning to TRBD1. Germline V gene data show CDR1 as LGHNT and CDR2 as FRNRAP. CDR3 size: 13 residues. V was pared by 7 bases and J by 0 bases, with 2 bases of the junction left unmatched. As DNA, the CDR3 is TGTGCTAGTGAGACAGGGATGAACACTGAAGCTTTCTTT. Translated: CASETGMNTEAFF.

For this clone: One junction end disagrees with the germline gene, perhaps due to a read error. V is TRBV7-9 and J is TRBJ1-1, with D perhaps TRBD1 (6 bases). Germline CDR1 and CDR2: SEHNR and FQNEAQ (reference sequence). The CDR3 contains 12 residues. CDR3 bases: TGTTCCAGCAGCTTAGCCGGGACAGAAGCTTTCTTT. Translation gives CSSSLAGTEAFF.